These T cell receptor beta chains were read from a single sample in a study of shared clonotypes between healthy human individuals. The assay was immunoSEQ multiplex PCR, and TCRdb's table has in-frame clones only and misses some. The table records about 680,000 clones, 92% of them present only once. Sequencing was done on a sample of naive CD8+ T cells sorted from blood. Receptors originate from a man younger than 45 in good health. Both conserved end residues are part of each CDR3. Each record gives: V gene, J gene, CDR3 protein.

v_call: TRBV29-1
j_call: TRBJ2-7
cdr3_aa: CSVVLLGQAQEEQYF

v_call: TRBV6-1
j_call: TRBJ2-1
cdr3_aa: CASSDGDSRYNEQFF

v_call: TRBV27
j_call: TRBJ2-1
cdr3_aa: CASSSLAGGYNEQFF

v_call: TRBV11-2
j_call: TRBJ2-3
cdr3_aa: CASSLDLPDTQYF

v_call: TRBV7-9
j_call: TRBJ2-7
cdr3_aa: CASSLVPDPGEQYF

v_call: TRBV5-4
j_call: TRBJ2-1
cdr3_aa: CASSLRVTGRDEQFF

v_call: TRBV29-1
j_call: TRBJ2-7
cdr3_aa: CSVLLGQHTYEQYF

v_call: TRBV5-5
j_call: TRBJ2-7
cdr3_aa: CASSLRPVRGEQYF

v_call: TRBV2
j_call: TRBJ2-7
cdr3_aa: CASSTGPYEQYF

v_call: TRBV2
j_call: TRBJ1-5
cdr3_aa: CASSGGQGPNQPQHF

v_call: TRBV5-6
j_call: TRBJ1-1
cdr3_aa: CASSFNLNTEAFF

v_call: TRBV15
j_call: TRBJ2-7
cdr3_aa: CATAGNGGSGRAYEQYF

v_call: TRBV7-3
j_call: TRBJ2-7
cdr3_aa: CASSPGQGYEQYF

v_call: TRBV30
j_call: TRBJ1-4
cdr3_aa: CAWARSTNEKLFF

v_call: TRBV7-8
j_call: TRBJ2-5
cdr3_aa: CASSSDRGQETQYF

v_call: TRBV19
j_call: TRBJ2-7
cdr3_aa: CASSRDSLYEQYF

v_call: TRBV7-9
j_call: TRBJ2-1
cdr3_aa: CASSPRRSGSINEQFF

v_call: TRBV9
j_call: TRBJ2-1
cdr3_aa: CASSVDLAGGGSEQFF

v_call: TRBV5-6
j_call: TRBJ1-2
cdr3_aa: CASSGEQWTNYGYTF

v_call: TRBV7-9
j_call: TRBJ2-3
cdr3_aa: CASSLSGAGTDTQYF

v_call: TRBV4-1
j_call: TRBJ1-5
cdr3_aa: CASSQDEQGFNQPQHF

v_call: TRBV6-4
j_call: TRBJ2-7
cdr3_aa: CASSVGTDYEQYF

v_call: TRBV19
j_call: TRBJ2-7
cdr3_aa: CASSIVADYEQYF

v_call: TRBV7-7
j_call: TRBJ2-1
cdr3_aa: CASSLDTSGIDEQFF

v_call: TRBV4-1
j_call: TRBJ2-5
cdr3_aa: CASSQDPGGGQETQYF

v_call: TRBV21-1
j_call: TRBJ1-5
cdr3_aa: CASSKEGVYSNQPQHF

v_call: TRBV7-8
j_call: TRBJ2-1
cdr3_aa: CASISGRGLAGNEQFF